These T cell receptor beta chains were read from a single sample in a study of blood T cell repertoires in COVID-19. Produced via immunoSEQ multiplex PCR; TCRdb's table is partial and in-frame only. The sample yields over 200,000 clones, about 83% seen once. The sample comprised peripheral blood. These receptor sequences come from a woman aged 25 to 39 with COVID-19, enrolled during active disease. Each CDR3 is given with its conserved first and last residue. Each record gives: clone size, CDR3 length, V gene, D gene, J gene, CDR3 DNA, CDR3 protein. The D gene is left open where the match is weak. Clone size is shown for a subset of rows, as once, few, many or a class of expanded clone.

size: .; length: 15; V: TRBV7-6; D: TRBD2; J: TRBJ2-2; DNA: TGTGCCAGCAGAAGGACTAGCGGGGCCACCGGGGAGCTGTTTTTT; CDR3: CASRRTSGATGELFF
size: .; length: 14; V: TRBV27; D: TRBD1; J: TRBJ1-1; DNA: TGTGCCAGCCGCCAGACAGGGACCTACACTGAAGCTTTCTTT; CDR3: CASRQTGTYTEAFF
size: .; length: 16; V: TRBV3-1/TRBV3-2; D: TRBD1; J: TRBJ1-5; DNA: TGTGCCAGCAGCCAAGCGGGTACAGGGGGCGATCAGCCCCAGCATTTT; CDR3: CASSQAGTGGDQPQHF
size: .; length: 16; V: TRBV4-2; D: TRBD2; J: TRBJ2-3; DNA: TGTGCCAGCAGCCAAGGAAAAAGTAGCGGGGCGGGTACGCAGTATTTT; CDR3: CASSQGKSSGAGTQYF
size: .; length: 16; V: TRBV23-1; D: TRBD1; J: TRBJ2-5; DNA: TGCGCCAGCAGTCAATCGAGGAAGGGGGCTCTGGAGACCCAGTACTTC; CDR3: CASSQSRKGALETQYF
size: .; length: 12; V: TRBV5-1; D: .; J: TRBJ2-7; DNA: TGCGCCAGCAGCTGGGACACTTACGAGCAGTACTTC; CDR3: CASSWDTYEQYF
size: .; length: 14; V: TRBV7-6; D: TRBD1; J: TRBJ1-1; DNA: TGTGCCAGCAGCTCGTCGCCAGGGGGCACTGAAGCTTTCTTT; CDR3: CASSSSPGGTEAFF
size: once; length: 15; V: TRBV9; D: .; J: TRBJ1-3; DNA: TGTGCCAGCAGCCCCGGAGGGAGCTCTGGAAACACCATATATTTT; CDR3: CASSPGGSSGNTIYF
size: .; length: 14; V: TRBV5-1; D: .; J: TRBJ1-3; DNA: TGCGCCAGCAGCCCGCCCGCGGATGGAAACACCATATATTTT; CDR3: CASSPPADGNTIYF
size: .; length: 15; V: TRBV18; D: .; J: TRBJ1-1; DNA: TGTGCCAGCTCACGCTCCGGGACAATGAACACTGAAGCTTTCTTT; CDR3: CASSRSGTMNTEAFF
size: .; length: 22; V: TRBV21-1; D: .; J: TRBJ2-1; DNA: TGTGCCAGCAGCAAAATCGTCCTCGAGGGCCTTATCGACAGGAGCTCCTACAATGAGCAGTTCTTC; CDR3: CASSKIVLEGLIDRSSYNEQFF
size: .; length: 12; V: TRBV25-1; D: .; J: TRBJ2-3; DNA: TGTGCCAGCAGCACCCCACTGAATACGCAGTATTTT; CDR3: CASSTPLNTQYF
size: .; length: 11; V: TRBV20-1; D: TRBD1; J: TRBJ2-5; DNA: TGCAGTGCGGGACAGCAAGAGACCCAGTACTTC; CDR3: CSAGQQETQYF
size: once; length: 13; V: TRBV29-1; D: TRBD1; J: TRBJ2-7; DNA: TGCAGCGCGTCGGACAGGGTACGAGGTGAGCAGTACTTC; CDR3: CSASDRVRGEQYF
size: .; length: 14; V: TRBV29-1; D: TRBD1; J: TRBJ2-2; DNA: TGCAGCGCCCGGACAGGGACGGACACCGGGGAGCTGTTTTTT; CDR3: CSARTGTDTGELFF
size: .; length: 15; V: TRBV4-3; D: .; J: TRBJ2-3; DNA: TGCGCCAGCAGCCAAGAGGCGCCGGGGGCAGATACGCAGTATTTT; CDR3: CASSQEAPGADTQYF
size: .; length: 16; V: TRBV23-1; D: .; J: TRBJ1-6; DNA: TGCGCCAGCAGTCTGGGTAGCGGGAGATGGAATTCACCCCTCCACTTT; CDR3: CASSLGSGRWNSPLHF
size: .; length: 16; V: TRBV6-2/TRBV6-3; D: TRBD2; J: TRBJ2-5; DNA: TGTGCCAGCAGTTACTCGTTTAGCGGGGCACAAGAGACCCAGTACTTC; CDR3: CASSYSFSGAQETQYF
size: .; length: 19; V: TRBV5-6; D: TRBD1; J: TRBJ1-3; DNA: TGTGCCAGCAGCTTTTTCACACTGACAGGGAAGGGTATTGGAAACACCATATATTTT; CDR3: CASSFFTLTGKGIGNTIYF
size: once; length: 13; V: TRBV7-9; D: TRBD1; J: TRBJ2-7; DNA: TGTGCCAGCAGCACCCAGACAGGGGTCGAGCAGTACTTC; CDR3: CASSTQTGVEQYF
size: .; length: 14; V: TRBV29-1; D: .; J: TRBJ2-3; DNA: TGCAGCGTTGACCCGGCAGGGGTAACAGATACGCAGTATTTT; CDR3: CSVDPAGVTDTQYF
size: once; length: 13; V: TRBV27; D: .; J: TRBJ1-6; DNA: TGTGCCAGCAGTTTCGGAGCAAATTCACCCCTCCACTTT; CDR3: CASSFGANSPLHF
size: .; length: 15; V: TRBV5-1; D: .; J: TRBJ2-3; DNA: TGCGCCAGCAGCTTGGAGAGCGGTAACACAGATACGCAGTATTTT; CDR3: CASSLESGNTDTQYF
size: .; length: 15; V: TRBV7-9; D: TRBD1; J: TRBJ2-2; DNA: TGTGCCAGCAGCTTAGAGGGGACAGCAGGCGGGGAGCTGTTTTTT; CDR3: CASSLEGTAGGELFF
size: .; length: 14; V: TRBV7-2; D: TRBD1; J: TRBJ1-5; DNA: TGTGCCAGCAGCTTACGCCAGACAGGGCAGCCCCAGCATTTT; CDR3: CASSLRQTGQPQHF
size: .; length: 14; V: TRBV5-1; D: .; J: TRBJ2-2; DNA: TGCGCCAGCAGGTCCGGGTCATCCACCGGGGAGCTGTTTTTT; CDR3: CASRSGSSTGELFF
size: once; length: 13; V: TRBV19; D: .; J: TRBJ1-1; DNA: TGTGCCAGTACGGGGAGGAGGGACACTGAAGCTTTCTTT; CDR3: CASTGRRDTEAFF
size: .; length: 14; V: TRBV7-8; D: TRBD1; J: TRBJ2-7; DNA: TGTGCCAGCAGCTTAGGGGACAGGGTTGGCGAGCAGTACTTC; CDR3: CASSLGDRVGEQYF
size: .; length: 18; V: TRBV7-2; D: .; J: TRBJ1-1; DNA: TGTGCCAGCAGCTTATCTAGATGGGGGCTCGGTAGGAACACTGAAGCTTTCTTT; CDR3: CASSLSRWGLGRNTEAFF
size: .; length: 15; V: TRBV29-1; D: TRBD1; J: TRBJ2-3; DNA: TGCAGCGTTGATTCCCCAGGGGGCGGGGCAGATACGCAGTATTTT; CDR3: CSVDSPGGGADTQYF
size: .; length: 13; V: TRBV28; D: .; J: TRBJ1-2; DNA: TGTGCCAGCAGTCGGGACATCGAGAAAGGCTACACCTTC; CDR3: CASSRDIEKGYTF
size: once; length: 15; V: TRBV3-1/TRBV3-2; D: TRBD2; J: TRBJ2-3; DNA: TGTGCCAGCAGCCTGAGCGGGAGTTACACAGATACGCAGTATTTT; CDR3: CASSLSGSYTDTQYF
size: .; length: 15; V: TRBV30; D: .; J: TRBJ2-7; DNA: TGTGCCTGGAGGGTGACAGGATCTCACTCCTACGAGCAGTACTTC; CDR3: CAWRVTGSHSYEQYF
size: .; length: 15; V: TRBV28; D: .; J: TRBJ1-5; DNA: TGTGCCAGCAGTCGAGCAGGGTGGAACAATCAGCCCCAGCATTTT; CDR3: CASSRAGWNNQPQHF
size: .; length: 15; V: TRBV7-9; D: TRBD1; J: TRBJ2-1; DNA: TGTGCCAGCAGCCGCCCGGACAGGGACTACAATGAGCAGTTCTTC; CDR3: CASSRPDRDYNEQFF
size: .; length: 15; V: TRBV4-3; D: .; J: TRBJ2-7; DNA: TGCGCCAGCAGCCAAGATAAGACAGTCTCCTACGAGCAGTACTTC; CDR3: CASSQDKTVSYEQYF
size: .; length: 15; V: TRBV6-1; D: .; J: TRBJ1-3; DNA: TGTGCCAGCAGTGAAGGTGTGAGAACCGGAAACACCATATATTTT; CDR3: CASSEGVRTGNTIYF
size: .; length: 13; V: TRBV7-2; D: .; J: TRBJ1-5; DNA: TGTGCCAGCAGCGCATCAGGGTTTCAGCCCCAGCATTTT; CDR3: CASSASGFQPQHF
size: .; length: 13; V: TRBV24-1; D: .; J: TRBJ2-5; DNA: TGTGCCACCAGTGTTGGGGGCCGGGAGACCCAGTACTTC; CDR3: CATSVGGRETQYF
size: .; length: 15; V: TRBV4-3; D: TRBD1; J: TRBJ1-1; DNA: TGCGCCAGCAGCCAAGAGGAGGGGGCTGGGACTGAAGCTTTCTTT; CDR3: CASSQEEGAGTEAFF
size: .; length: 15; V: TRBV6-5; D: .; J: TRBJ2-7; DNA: TGTGCCAGCAAATCGCTCAGTACGGGTGTGTTCGAGCAGTACTTC; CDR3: CASKSLSTGVFEQYF
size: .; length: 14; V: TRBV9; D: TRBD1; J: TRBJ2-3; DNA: TGTGCCAGCAGCGCCGGACAGGGCACAGATACGCAGTATTTT; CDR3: CASSAGQGTDTQYF
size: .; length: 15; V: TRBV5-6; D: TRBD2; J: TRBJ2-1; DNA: TGTGCCAGCAGCTTGGTGGGGACTAGGATGGTTGAGCAGTTCTTC; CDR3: CASSLVGTRMVEQFF
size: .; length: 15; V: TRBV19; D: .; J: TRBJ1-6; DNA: TGTGCCAGTAGTGACTCCCCGGGGTATAATTCACCCCTCCACTTT; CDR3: CASSDSPGYNSPLHF
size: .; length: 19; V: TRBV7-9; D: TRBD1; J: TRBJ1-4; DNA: TGTGCCAGCAGCCCCGGGACAGGCCCCAGTGGAGGACTGTCGGAAAAACTGTTTTTT; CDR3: CASSPGTGPSGGLSEKLFF
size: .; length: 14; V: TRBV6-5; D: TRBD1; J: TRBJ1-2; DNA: TGTGCCAGCAGGGCCGGGACAGGGGGCCATGGCTACACCTTC; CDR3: CASRAGTGGHGYTF
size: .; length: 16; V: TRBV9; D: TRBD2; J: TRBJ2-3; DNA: TGTGCCAGCAGCGTAGTTGGGACTAGCGGGACAGATACGCAGTATTTT; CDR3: CASSVVGTSGTDTQYF
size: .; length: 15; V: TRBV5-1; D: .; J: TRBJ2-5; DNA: TGCGCCAGCAGCCCCGGGACTGGAAGCCAAGAGACCCAGTACTTC; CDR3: CASSPGTGSQETQYF